The source of this T cell receptor beta chain is a study of T-cell reconstitution after alpha-beta-depleted transplantation in children. The CDR3 loop spans 21 amino acids. Looked up from germline, CDR1 is MGHDK and CDR2 is SYGVNS. V was cut by 2 bases and J by 9 bases, with 35 bases left in between. The TCRbeta library was prepared with unique molecular identifiers. Via MiXCR, TCRdb re-called the PCR reads, giving one row per CDR3 protein. Of around 130,000 distinct CDR3 sequences in the sample, around a tenth were seen once. Sequenced material: PBMCs, mostly from graft donor cells, taken 180 days after TCRalphabeta/CD19-depleted stem cell transplant. The sequence was obtained from a girl under three years old who had a stem cell transplant for combined immunodeficiency, so the T cells may come from the graft donor. The chain recombines TRBV25-1 with TRBJ2-1, with D possibly matching TRBD2 (6 bases). In DNA, the CDR3 is TGTGCCAGCAGTGAAAGGGCCCCCGGCGGGGACGAAGGATGTCGGGGTATTGAGCAGTTCTTC. Its protein is CASSERAPGGDEGCRGIEQFF.